This TCR beta chain came from a study of spatial heterogeneity in lung cancer. Each CDR3 protein gets one entry after TCRdb re-called the 5' RACE reads with MiXCR. The sample contains around 100,000 distinct CDR3 sequences, 11% of which appear only once. The time point was: blood at routine non-recurrence follow-up after resection. The study sequenced unsorted whole RNA from tumor, nontumor lung or frozen PBMC. The sequence was obtained from a female donor with early-stage non-small cell lung cancer. Sequenced material: PBMCs, taken at follow-up.

The CDR3 loop reads CATSEQQPGAQYF. CDR3 bases: TGTGCCACCAGTGAGCAACAGCCAGGAGCGCAGTATTTT. The genes are TRBV24-1 and TRBJ2-3; no clear D gene. The germline CDR1 and CDR2 sequences are KGHDR and SFDVKD. Trimming cost V 4 bases and J 10 bases, with 14 bases left between them. The CDR3 totals 13 residues.